These 21 T cell receptor beta chains were sequenced from one sample in a study of human T cells and chemical hapten exposure. Time point in this sample: patch test 2, 6 weeks after DPC sensitization. The treatment denotes: therapeutic diphenylcyclopropenone sensitization with weekly scalp DPC. TCRdb re-derived calls from the RACE reads in MiXCR, one entry per CDR3 protein. The table has around 42,000 distinct CDR3 sequences, approximately 3.3% seen once. Sequenced here: whole blood, sampled in connection with sensitization to the hapten diphenylcyclopropenone (DPC). Receptors originate from a man aged 35-49 years with alopecia areata. Some clones in this sample may be carry-over from other donors' samples.

Notes on this clonotype: A much larger clonotype is one base distant, so this may be a read error. The chain uses TRBV6-1 and TRBJ1-1, with 7 nucleotides matching TRBD1. The germline V gene has CDR1 MNHNS and CDR2 SASEGT. With 9 bases clipped from V and 8 bases from J, the junction kept 15 bases outside the gene matches. The CDR3 sequence is 14 residues long. The CDR3 DNA is TGTGCCAGAAGGTCCGGAGGGACAGCTCAAGAAGCTTTCTTT. Translating it yields CARRSGGTAQEAFF.

In this sample, this clonotype turned up many times. One end of the junction fails to match germline, which may point to a read error. J is TRBJ1-1 and V is TRBV5-1; D not resolved. Germline V gene lookup returns CDR1 SGHRS and CDR2 YFSETQ. The CDR3 has 12 residues. In nucleotides, the CDR3 is TGCGCCAGCAGGGCCAGTACGTTAATGCCTCTTTTT. It encodes CASRASTLMPLF.

This clonotype was detected many times. This sequence joins TRBV6-1 and TRBJ2-6; 10 positions match TRBD1. With 7 bases clipped from V and 2 bases from J, the junction kept 5 bases outside the gene matches. From germline, CDR1 is MNHNS and CDR2 SASEGT. The CDR3 runs 16 residues. The CDR3 sequence is CASTMTGGTGANVLTF. For the CDR3, the DNA is TGTGCCAGCACCATGACAGGGGGCACTGGGGCCAACGTCCTGACTTTC.

This clonotype was counted many times. The V and J genes are TRBV28 and TRBJ1-4; D is possibly TRBD1 (6 bases). CDR1 and CDR2 (germline): MDHEN, SYDVKM. V was pared by 1 base and J by 8 bases, with 14 bases between. The CDR3 consists of 15 residues. As DNA, the CDR3 is TGTGCCAGCAGTTTATTGCAGGGGCTAGGAGAAAAACTGTTTTTT. Translated: CASSLLQGLGEKLFF.

This clonotype was seen ten or more times. This chain links TRBV7-2 with TRBJ2-3; D is perhaps TRBD1 (5 bases). The germline V and J ends were trimmed by 4 bases and 1 base, with 12 bases remaining between them. Germline-derived CDR1 and CDR2 are SGHTA and FQGNSA. The CDR3 has 15 amino acids. Written as DNA, the CDR3 is TGTGCCAGCAGCTCCCAAGGGGTGGGCACAGATACGCAGTATTTT. It specifies CASSSQGVGTDTQYF.

The rearrangement joins TRBV3-1 to TRBJ1-5; 9 nucleotides line up with TRBD1. Germline V gives CDR1 LGHDT, CDR2 YNNKEL (reference sequence). The CDR3 is made up of 16 amino acids. The V segment lost 0 bases and the J segment 6 bases; nucleotides outside the gene matches: 6. CDR3 in DNA: TGTGCCAGCAGCCAAGACCCCGGGACAGGGAGTCAGCCCCAGCATTTT. Encoded protein: CASSQDPGTGSQPQHF. Combining the CDR3 with reference TRBV3-1 and TRBJ1-5 gives the whole variable domain DTAVSQTPKYLVTQMGNDKSIKCEQNLGHDTMYWYKQDSKKFLKIMFSYNNKELIINETVPNRFSPKSPDKAHLNLHINSLELGDSAVYFCASSQDPGTGSQPQHFGDGTRLSIL.

The chain combines TRBV4-3 with TRBJ1-5; possible D gene TRBD1, 6 bases. Germline values: CDR1 LGHNA, CDR2 YSLEER. CDR3 length equals 15 residues. V was clipped by 0 bases and J by 2 bases, with 8 bases between them. CDR3 coding DNA: TGCGCCAGCAGCCAAGATTCAGGGGGCAATCAGCCCCAGCATTTT. It specifies CASSQDSGGNQPQHF.

This clonotype was counted at least ten times. The CDR3 is CAWSDSMNTEAFF. CDR3 DNA sequence: TGTGCCTGGAGTGACAGCATGAACACTGAAGCTTTCTTT. This sequence joins TRBV30 and TRBJ1-1; D not certain. The CDR3 has 13 residues. CDR1 and CDR2 (germline): GTSNPN, SVGIG (reference sequence). V was trimmed by 1 base and J by 0 bases, leaving 6 bases between them.

This clonotype has at least ten counts. This chain connects TRBV12-3 or TRBV12-4 to TRBJ1-2; D possibly corresponds to TRBD1 (5 bases). V lost 5 bases to trimming and J lost 4 bases, with 17 bases between them. This CDR3 is 15 amino acids long. The chain's CDR3 is CASSQGENSPYGYTF. Here the CDR3 DNA reads TGTGCCAGCAGTCAAGGGGAGAACAGCCCCTATGGCTACACCTTC.

This clonotype was counted only a few times. The chain couples TRBV7-2 to TRBJ2-2; 11 bases fit TRBD2. Unmatched junction bases numbered 0, after V lost 0 bases and J lost 0 bases. This CDR3 contains 17 residues. Germline V gene lookup returns CDR1 SGHTA and CDR2 FQGNSA. The CDR3 DNA reads TGTGCCAGCAGCTTAGCGGGACTAGCGGCGAACACCGGGGAGCTGTTTTTT. As protein: CASSLAGLAANTGELFF.

This clonotype was seen at least ten times. CDR3 loop: CASRFVNEQFF. CDR3 sequence (DNA): TGTGCCAGCAGGTTTGTCAATGAGCAGTTCTTC. This chain links TRBV2 with TRBJ2-1; no definite D call. Deletions cut 6 bases from V and 6 bases from J, with 6 bases between. Germline loops: CDR1 SNHLY, CDR2 FYNNEI. This CDR3 is built from 11 residues.

The genes are TRBV12-3 or TRBV12-4 and TRBJ2-7; 13 bases align to TRBD2. CDR3 length: 14 residues. Unmatched junction bases numbered 2, after V lost 6 bases and J lost 3 bases. Written as DNA, the CDR3 is TGTGCCAGCAGACGGACTAGCGGGGGCTACGAGCAGTACTTC. Encoded protein: CASRRTSGGYEQYF.

This clonotype was seen repeatedly, ten times or more. V gene TRBV4-2 combines with J gene TRBJ2-7; 14 nucleotides agree with TRBD2. The CDR3 sequence is 15 residues long. After removal of 5 bases from V and 4 bases from J, the junction contained 4 bases not matched to a gene. Germline lookup yields CDR1 LGHNA and CDR2 YNFKEQ. The CDR3 region has the DNA TGTGCCAGCAGCGGACGACTAGCGGGAGGGTACGAGCAGTACTTC. Translating it yields CASSGRLAGGYEQYF.

In its sample, this clonotype was seen many times. This rearrangement joins TRBV30 to TRBJ2-6, with 8 bases fitting TRBD2. The CDR3 extends over 17 amino acids. CDR1 is GTSNPN, CDR2 SVGIG, per germline (reference sequence). The ends lost 4 bases at V and 4 bases at J; junction bases unmatched: 12. The CDR3: CAWNSGLERRGANVLTF. CDR3 in DNA: TGTGCCTGGAACTCGGGACTAGAGCGCCGAGGGGCCAACGTCCTGACTTTC.

This clonotype turned up a few times. The rearrangement links TRBV20-1 to TRBJ1-2; 8 positions match TRBD1. Germline lookup yields CDR1 DFQATT and CDR2 SNEGSKA (reference sequence). This CDR3 contains 13 residues. CDR3 bases: TGCGCAAAAACAGGGGGTGGAGTGTATGGCTACACCTTC. This encodes CAKTGGGVYGYTF.

This clonotype has a count of ten or more. The V and J genes are TRBV7-9 and TRBJ2-6; D gene uncertain. CDR1 is SEHNR and CDR2 is FQNEAQ in the germline V gene (reference sequence). With 0 bases removed from V and 0 bases from J, the gap between germline ends came to 9 bases. The CDR3 covers 17 residues. CDR3 amino acids: CASSLADGSSGANVLTF. The CDR3 DNA reads as TGTGCCAGCAGCTTAGCTGACGGAAGCTCTGGGGCCAACGTCCTGACTTTC.

The rearrangement uses TRBV12-3 or TRBV12-4 and TRBJ2-3; 10 bases map to TRBD1. V gave up 2 bases and J gave up 0 bases; unmatched junction bases: 8. The CDR3 consists of 18 residues. Here the CDR3 reads CASSLRAGTGASTDTQYF. The CDR3 region has the DNA TGTGCCAGCAGTTTACGAGCCGGGACAGGGGCTAGCACAGATACGCAGTATTTT.

This clonotype was seen a handful of times. The V and J genes are TRBV28 and TRBJ2-3; no clear D gene. The germline gives CDR1 MDHEN, CDR2 SYDVKM. The V end lost 7 bases, the J end lost 1 base, and 18 bases lay between the germline ends. CDR3 length: 16 amino acids. For the CDR3, the DNA is TGTGCCAGCACTCAGATGGGCCCAACGGGCACAGATACGCAGTATTTT. Translation gives CASTQMGPTGTDTQYF.

In its sample, this clonotype was seen many times. V usage is TRBV6-6 and J usage is TRBJ2-7; no reliable D call. Germline-derived CDR1 and CDR2 are MNHNY and SVGAGI (reference sequence). CDR3 size: 12 residues. Trimming left V 7 bases short and J 1 base short, with 8 bases between. The CDR3 nucleotides read TGTGCCAGCACGGGCTTTTCCTACGAGCAGTACTTC. Amino acid sequence: CASTGFSYEQYF.

There are many counts of this clonotype. This chain uses TRBV20-1 with TRBJ1-1; 10 nucleotides line up with TRBD1. The CDR3 contains 15 residues. J gave up 4 bases and V 0 bases, and 5 bases lay outside the gene matches. Germline V lookup: CDR1 DFQATT, CDR2 SNEGSKA (reference sequence). In nucleotides, the CDR3 is TGCAGTGCTAGAGATTACGGGACAGGGGCCACTGAAGCTTTCTTT. It specifies CSARDYGTGATEAFF.

This clonotype was counted a few times. The V and J genes are TRBV13 and TRBJ1-3; 8 bases are a match to TRBD1. Germline CDR1 reads PRHDT; CDR2 reads FYEKMQ (reference sequence). The length of the CDR3 is 17 residues. V was pared by 4 bases and J by 2 bases, with 10 bases of the junction left unmatched. The CDR3 loop reads CASSSTWTGKAGNTIYF. In DNA form, the CDR3 reads TGTGCCAGCAGCTCAACCTGGACAGGGAAGGCTGGAAACACCATATATTTT. The full variable domain, in which reference TRBV13 and TRBJ1-3 provide the parts outside the CDR3, is AAGVIQSPRHLIKEKRETATLKCYPIPRHDTVYWYQQGPGQDPQFLISFYEKMQSDKGSIPDRFSAQQFSDYHSELNMSSLELGDSALYFCASSSTWTGKAGNTIYFGEGSWLTVV.